This T cell receptor beta chain was captured in a study of cytomegalovirus exposure and HLA in healthy donors. Vbeta (60) and Jbeta (13) primers were used in the PCR. Here immunoSEQ multiplex PCR was the method, and the copy in TCRdb shows in-frame clones only, minus some. Found here are 110,000 to 150,000 clones, 70% to 85% of them singletons; the top ten hold more than 3%. Study-level results: A missense variant in DCLRE1C was later tied to TCR beta V- and J-gene trimming. Presence/absence comparisons presumed near-even sequencing depth among donors. HLA-A and HLA-B allele assignments for most subjects were reportedly predicted accurately using TCR beta sequences.

Notes on this clone: The antigen is undetermined.

This CDR3 comprises 14 residues. V was clipped by 7 bases and J by 4 bases; unmatched bases: 12. The germline gives CDR1 GTSNPN, CDR2 SVGIG (reference sequence). The chain uses TRBV30 and TRBJ2-5; TRBD1 agrees at 7 bases. The origin of this receptor is a male donor in good health and CMV-seronegative. Sequencing input: PBMCs. The CDR3 region has the DNA TGTGCCTCCTCCGGGGCAGGGGGTGGAGAGACCCAGTACTTC. This translates into CASSGAGGGETQYF.